Shown below are 20 T cell receptor beta chains from a single sample sequenced in a study of T cells after yellow fever vaccination. TCRdb independently ran MiXCR on the 5' RACE reads; one entry per CDR3 protein. This table has 95,000 to 100,000 distinct CDR3 sequences, less than 6% appearing once. Sequencing used CD8+ T cells sorted from PBMCs, obtained 10 days after the yellow fever booster vaccination. Source of these receptors: a man between 18 and 29 years old who received the YFV17D yellow fever vaccine.

This clonotype was counted between two and nine times. The chain carries TRBV7-9 and TRBJ2-2, with unresolved D. The CDR3 extends over 12 amino acids. V dropped 5 bases and J dropped 5 bases, with 6 bases sitting between them. The germline V gene has CDR1 SEHNR and CDR2 FQNEAQ (reference sequence). CDR3 amino acids: CASSPATGELFF. The DNA of the CDR3 is TGTGCCAGCAGCCCGGCGACCGGGGAGCTGTTTTTT.

This clonotype was counted between two and nine times. This chain links TRBV6-5 with TRBJ1-5; 7 positions agree with TRBD1. Germline V gene sequence: CDR1 MNHEY, CDR2 SVGAGI. The CDR3 has 15 residues. Trimming took 4 bases from V and 0 from J; bases not matched to a gene: 3. The CDR3 nucleotides read TGTGCCAGCAGTTCCGGGACAGATAGCAATCAGCCCCAGCATTTT. It specifies CASSSGTDSNQPQHF.

This clonotype appeared a few times. V and J are TRBV5-1 and TRBJ2-5, with D possibly TRBD2 on 7 matching bases. The CDR3 loop spans 13 amino acids. Per the germline V gene, CDR1 is SGHRS and CDR2 is YFSETQ. V lost 4 bases and J lost 6, with 13 bases in between. CDR3 residues: CASSPGGPKTQYF. In nucleotides, the CDR3 is TGCGCCAGCAGCCCCGGGGGGCCAAAGACCCAGTACTTC.

This clonotype was found many times. CDR3 residues: CASSPGYGYTF. The CDR3 nucleotides are TGTGCCAGCAGTCCCGGGTATGGCTACACCTTC. J is TRBJ1-2 and V is TRBV6-2 or TRBV6-3; D gene ambiguous. There are 11 residues in the CDR3. Between the trimmed V and J ends, which lost 5 bases and 5 bases, there was a span of 6 bases. Germline CDR1 and CDR2: MNHEY and SVGEGT.

This clonotype was recorded a few times. The rearrangement links TRBV7-8 to TRBJ2-3; D perhaps matches TRBD2 (6 bases). The CDR3 covers 16 residues. V was pared by 5 bases and J by 4 bases, with 19 bases between. CDR1 is SGHVS, CDR2 FQNEAQ, per germline. The CDR3 region is CASSPAGLLTSDTQYF. Written as DNA, the CDR3 is TGTGCCAGCAGCCCCGCGGGACTCCTAACATCAGATACGCAGTATTTT.

The chain is built from TRBV27 and TRBJ1-4, with D perhaps matching TRBD1 (5 bases). The length of the CDR3 is 16 residues. In germline, CDR1 is MNHEY, CDR2 SMNVEV (reference sequence). Trimming shortened V by 9 bases and J by 8 bases, and 25 bases separated the two germline ends. CDR3 sequence (DNA): TGTGCCAGTTCGCCCCGGGACGCACGGCAGGAGGAAAAACTGTTTTTT. It encodes CASSPRDARQEEKLFF.

This sequence joins TRBV7-9 and TRBJ1-3; the D gene is possibly TRBD1 (6 bases). The germline V gene encodes CDR1 SEHNR and CDR2 FQNEAQ (reference sequence). The CDR3 sequence is 18 residues long. The V gene lost 4 bases and the J gene lost 1 base, with 20 bases spanning the gap. DNA for the CDR3: TGTGCCAGCAGCTCACCAGGACAGTATTTAAGGTCTGGAAACACCATATATTTT. This codes for CASSSPGQYLRSGNTIYF.

V and J are TRBV5-5 and TRBJ2-1; 7 bases fit TRBD2. V lost 7 bases to trimming and J lost 5 bases; unmatched junction nucleotides: 9. Germline V CDR1 and CDR2: SGHKS, YYEKEE (reference sequence). The CDR3 contains 14 residues. CDR3 residues: CASHWAGDHNEQFF. The DNA of the CDR3 is TGTGCCAGCCATTGGGCGGGGGACCACAATGAGCAGTTCTTC.

This clonotype has only a few counts. The V and J genes are TRBV10-2 and TRBJ2-1, with a possible D match to TRBD2 (6 bases). V lost 6 bases and J lost 0, with 12 bases in between. Germline V gene lookup returns CDR1 WSHSY and CDR2 SAAADI. This CDR3 comprises 15 residues. CDR3 nucleotide sequence: TGCGCCAGCAGGGCTAGCGTCTACTCCTACAATGAGCAGTTCTTC. Protein sequence: CASRASVYSYNEQFF.

This clonotype has only a few counts. The chain uses TRBV27 and TRBJ2-1; 8 bases match TRBD2. The germline CDR1 and CDR2 sequences are MNHEY and SMNVEV (reference sequence). The ends lost 7 bases at V and 7 bases at J; junction bases unmatched: 6. The CDR3 spans 13 residues. CDR3 coding DNA: TGTGCCAGCAAAGTCGGGGGGGGTAATGAGCAGTTCTTC. It is translated as CASKVGGGNEQFF.

This clonotype was counted between two and nine times. This chain links TRBV20-1 with TRBJ2-1; 8 bases align to TRBD1. The V gene's germline CDR1 is DFQATT and CDR2 SNEGSKA (reference sequence). The trim removed 0 bases at V and 6 bases at J, leaving 7 bases unmatched. This CDR3 has 15 residues. The CDR3 sequence: CSARDGGQGGNEQFF. CDR3 DNA: TGCAGTGCTAGAGACGGCGGACAGGGTGGCAATGAGCAGTTCTTC.

This clonotype was detected ten times or more. V is TRBV2 and J is TRBJ2-2; unclear D gene. From germline, CDR1 is SNHLY and CDR2 FYNNEI. CDR3 size: 14 residues. Trimming left V 4 bases short and J 7 bases short, with 13 bases between. The CDR3: CASSVDPSRGELFF. The CDR3 DNA is TGTGCCAGCAGTGTTGACCCTTCGCGCGGGGAGCTGTTTTTT.

V usage is TRBV19 and J usage is TRBJ1-1; D possibly corresponds to TRBD1 (5 bases). V lost 5 bases and J lost 3, with 16 bases in between. The CDR3 covers 15 residues. Germline assignment: CDR1 LNHDA and CDR2 SQIVND (reference sequence). The CDR3 DNA reads as TGTGCCAGTAGTTCCCGCATCGGAGGGGACACTGAAGCTTTCTTT. Its translation: CASSSRIGGDTEAFF. The full variable domain, in which reference TRBV19 and TRBJ1-1 provide the parts outside the CDR3, is DGGITQSPKYLFRKEGQNVTLSCEQNLNHDAMYWYRQDPGQGLRLIYYSQIVNDFQKGDIAEGYSVSREKKESFPLTVTSAQKNPTAFYLCASSSRIGGDTEAFFGQGTRLTVV.

V gene TRBV7-6 combines with J gene TRBJ1-1; D remains unclear. This CDR3 is built from 14 residues. Germline values: CDR1 SGHVS, CDR2 FNYEAQ. V was clipped by 10 bases and J by 0 bases, with 15 bases between them. CDR3 protein: CATTPTRVNTEAFF. The CDR3 nucleotides are TGTGCCACGACGCCGACAAGGGTGAACACTGAAGCTTTCTTT.

At least ten counts were recorded for this clonotype. This sequence joins TRBV6-2 or TRBV6-3 and TRBJ1-5; the D is unclear. Germline CDR1 reads MNHEY; CDR2 reads SVGEGT. The CDR3 is 13 residues long. Trimming stripped 2 bases from V and 2 bases from J, with 4 bases between. The CDR3 spells CASSYMGNQPQHF. Here the CDR3 DNA reads TGTGCCAGCAGTTACATGGGCAATCAGCCCCAGCATTTT.

The chain carries TRBV5-1 and TRBJ1-1, with 9 bases that match TRBD1. This CDR3 is built from 16 residues. Unmatched junction bases numbered 8, after V lost 4 bases and J lost 1 base. Germline CDR1 is SGHRS and CDR2 is YFSETQ. The chain's CDR3 is CASSGGTGYANTEAFF. CDR3 coding DNA: TGCGCCAGCAGCGGCGGGACAGGGTACGCGAACACTGAAGCTTTCTTT.

CDR3 residues: CASSPSLDNTGELFF. The CDR3 DNA reads TGTGCCAGCAGCCCCTCGCTAGACAACACCGGGGAGCTGTTTTTT. The chain links TRBV11-3 to TRBJ2-2; unclear D gene. CDR1 and CDR2 (germline): SGHNT, YENEEA. V shed 5 bases and J shed 2 bases, with 12 bases lying between them. The CDR3 sequence is 15 residues long. The whole variable domain, remainder taken from reference TRBV11-3 and TRBJ2-2, is EAGVVQSPRYKIIEKKQPVAFWCNPISGHNTLYWYLQNLGQGPELLIRYENEEAVDDSQLPKDRFSAERLKGVDSTLKIQPAELGDSAVYLCASSPSLDNTGELFFGEGSRLTVL.

This clonotype has at least ten counts. The chain is built from TRBV7-9 and TRBJ2-7; 9 bases align to TRBD1. The germline V gene has CDR1 SEHNR and CDR2 FQNEAQ (reference sequence). Trimming at V came to 5 bases and at J to 7 bases, leaving 6 bases not matched to a gene. The CDR3 consists of 13 residues. CDR3 loop: CASSHGTGREQYF. The CDR3 DNA sequence: TGTGCCAGCAGCCATGGGACAGGGCGGGAGCAGTACTTC.

This clonotype turned up a few times. The rearrangement uses TRBV7-9 and TRBJ2-1; D is perhaps TRBD2 (6 bases). Germline loops: CDR1 SEHNR, CDR2 FQNEAQ (reference sequence). The CDR3 sequence is 14 residues long. V gave up 7 bases and J gave up 1 base, with 11 bases separating them. Here the CDR3 DNA reads TGTGCCAGCATCAAGGCGGGGTCCTACAATGAGCAGTTCTTC. Translation: CASIKAGSYNEQFF.

This clonotype was picked up a small number of times. The gene calls are TRBV5-1 and TRBJ2-3, with 8 bases lining up with TRBD1. CDR1 and CDR2 (germline): SGHRS, YFSETQ. V gave up 7 bases and J gave up 4 bases; unmatched junction bases: 8. This CDR3 is 14 amino acids long. CDR3 amino acids: CASRTGIGADTQYF. The CDR3 region has the DNA TGCGCCAGCCGGACAGGGATAGGAGCAGATACGCAGTATTTT. Together with reference TRBV5-1 and TRBJ2-3, the CDR3 gives the full variable domain: KAGVTQTPRYLIKTRGQQVTLSCSPISGHRSVSWYQQTPGQGLQFLFEYFSETQRNKGNFPGRFSGRQFSNSRSEMNVSTLELGDSALYLCASRTGIGADTQYFGPGTRLTVL.